The 7 T cell receptor beta chains below come from one sample, sequenced in a study of glioma-infiltrating T cells after dendritic cell vaccination. The method was immunoSEQ multiplex PCR; TCRdb's version includes in-frame clones alone and lacks a portion of them. The table records roughly 82,000 clones, roughly 90% of them present only once. The sequenced sample was blood, obtained before dendritic cell vaccination. The receptors here all came from a human donor with glioblastoma.

The chain uses TRBV7-3 and TRBJ2-1; TRBD2 matches 9 bases. CDR1 and CDR2 from the germline V gene are SGHTA and FQGTGA. The CDR3 extends over 16 amino acids. The V segment lost 3 bases and the J segment 10 bases; nucleotides outside the gene matches: 13. CDR3 bases: TGTGCCAGCAGCTTGACAGGCGCGGGGGGGCCCCAGGAGCAGTTCTTC. It specifies CASSLTGAGGPQEQFF.

The chain uses TRBV6-5 and TRBJ1-1; 9 nucleotides line up with TRBD1. V was pared by 6 bases and J by 5 bases, with 10 bases of the junction left unmatched. This CDR3 contains 15 residues. Germline CDR1 MNHEY, CDR2 SVGAGI. CDR3 region: CASSKNGQGWTEAFF. The DNA for the CDR3 is TGTGCCAGCAGCAAAAACGGACAGGGGTGGACTGAAGCTTTCTTT.

The chain joins TRBV30 to TRBJ2-3; 8 bases match TRBD2. Germline loops: CDR1 GTSNPN, CDR2 SVGIG (reference sequence). The CDR3 contains 18 residues. V lost 0 bases, J lost 1 base, and 12 bases stayed unmatched. CDR3 in amino acids: CAWSVTVPYSGGTDTQYF. CDR3 DNA sequence: TGTGCCTGGAGTGTAACGGTTCCCTATAGCGGGGGCACAGATACGCAGTATTTT.

This rearrangement joins TRBV5-1 to TRBJ2-1; perhaps TRBD2 as D (6 bases). The CDR3 is 14 residues long. The germline gives CDR1 SGHRS, CDR2 YFSETQ. Between the trimmed V and J ends, which lost 4 bases and 4 bases, there was a span of 12 bases. Here the CDR3 DNA reads TGCGCCAGCAGCAACGGGACTTATTACAATGAGCAGTTCTTC. As protein: CASSNGTYYNEQFF.

J is TRBJ1-1 and V is TRBV6-5; D gene ambiguous. Trimming removed 6 bases from V and 1 base from J, with 15 bases in between. Germline CDR1 reads MNHEY; CDR2 reads SVGAGI. CDR3 length equals 15 residues. CDR3 loop: CASSSGGMGNTEAFF. DNA of the CDR3: TGTGCCAGCAGCTCCGGCGGGATGGGGAACACTGAAGCTTTCTTT.

The J gene is TRBJ1-2, the V gene TRBV6-5, with 11 bases that match TRBD1. This CDR3 is built from 16 residues. Looked up from germline, CDR1 is MNHEY and CDR2 is SVGAGI. V lost 4 bases and J lost 0; bases outside the gene matches: 4. In DNA form, the CDR3 reads TGTGCCAGCAGTTCCCCGGGACAGGGGGCTAACTATGGCTACACCTTC. It translates to CASSSPGQGANYGYTF.

This clone occurred a few times. This chain joins TRBV9 and TRBJ2-3; no reliable D call. Deletions cut 0 bases from V and 6 bases from J, with 8 bases between. The CDR3 spans 13 residues. The germline V gene encodes CDR1 SGDLS and CDR2 YYNGEE. The chain's CDR3 is CASSVATRDTQYF. As DNA, the CDR3 is TGTGCCAGCAGCGTAGCTACGAGGGATACGCAGTATTTT.